The rows below give T cell receptor beta chains drawn from one sample of a study of shared clonotypes between healthy human individuals. Sequencing was performed with immunoSEQ multiplex PCR; in TCRdb, only in-frame clones are kept and a portion is missing. The table has about 490,000 clones, approximately 80% seen once; the top ten hold more than 10%. The source material was PBMCs. These receptors were taken from a middle-aged woman in good health. Some clones in this sample may be carry-over from other donors' samples. CDR3s include the opening cysteine and the closing phenylalanine or tryptophan. The order of the fields is CDR3 length, clone size, D gene, J gene, V gene, CDR3 protein, CDR3 DNA. The D gene is left open where the match is weak. Size is omitted from some rows. Given values are once, few, many or a class for expanded clones.

12,NA,NA,TRBJ2-5,TRBV30,CALGRGGETQYF,TGTGCCTTGGGGCGGGGTGGGGAGACCCAGTACTTC
15,NA,TRBD1,TRBJ2-4,TRBV4-1,CASSQVWTGGDIQYF,TGCGCCAGCAGCCAAGTATGGACAGGGGGGGACATTCAGTACTTC
15,NA,TRBD1,TRBJ2-1,TRBV11-3,CASSLGRDRFNEQFF,TGTGCCAGCAGCTTAGGCCGGGACAGGTTCAATGAGCAGTTCTTC
14,NA,NA,TRBJ2-3,TRBV5-1,CASSPLRPTDTQYF,TGCGCCAGCAGCCCTTTAAGACCCACAGATACGCAGTATTTT
18,many,TRBD1,TRBJ1-5,TRBV28,CASSPTGGYRSSNQPQHF,TGTGCCAGCAGTCCTACAGGGGGCTACAGGTCGAGCAATCAGCCCCAGCATTTT
14,once,TRBD2,TRBJ2-2,TRBV29-1,CSGGRAGVTGELFF,TGCAGCGGGGGAAGGGCGGGAGTCACCGGGGAGCTGTTTTTT
14,NA,NA,TRBJ2-7,TRBV7-2,CASSPNSPTYEQYF,TGTGCCAGCAGCCCGAACTCACCAACCTACGAGCAGTACTTC
12,many,TRBD1,TRBJ2-7,TRBV13,CASRATGSEQYF,TGTGCCAGCAGAGCGACAGGGTCCGAGCAGTACTTC
15,NA,NA,TRBJ2-7,TRBV19,CASSIAARGLGEQYF,TGTGCCAGTAGTATAGCAGCCAGGGGCTTGGGCGAGCAGTACTTC
12,NA,NA,TRBJ1-2,TRBV10-3,CAIREGDYGYTF,TGTGCCATCAGGGAGGGCGACTATGGCTACACCTTC
12,NA,NA,TRBJ2-1,TRBV29-1,CSVETDSYEQFF,TGCAGCGTTGAAACGGACAGCTATGAGCAGTTCTTC
13,NA,TRBD1,TRBJ2-7,TRBV28,CATSQGAAYEQYF,TGTGCCACCTCGCAGGGGGCAGCGTACGAGCAGTACTTC
14,NA,NA,TRBJ1-2,TRBV2,CASSEVQGVTGYTF,TGTGCCAGCAGTGAAGTACAGGGAGTCACTGGCTACACCTTC
14,NA,TRBD1,TRBJ1-1,TRBV18,CASSPGQGNTEAFF,TGTGCCAGCTCACCCGGACAGGGGAACACTGAAGCTTTCTTT
13,few,NA,TRBJ1-1,TRBV7-9,CASSQSGGPEAFF,TGTGCCAGCAGCCAATCCGGTGGACCTGAAGCTTTCTTT
15,few,NA,TRBJ1-4,TRBV6-4,CASSDSGQPGEKLFF,TGTGCCAGCAGTGACAGTGGTCAGCCGGGTGAAAAACTGTTTTTT
14,NA,NA,TRBJ2-7,TRBV30,CAWSVLALRYEQYF,TGTGCCTGGAGTGTTCTAGCTCTTCGCTACGAGCAGTACTTC
16,few,TRBD2,TRBJ2-2,TRBV30,CAFDPGLAGYTGELFF,TGTGCCTTCGACCCGGGACTAGCGGGTTACACCGGGGAGCTGTTTTTT
16,NA,NA,TRBJ1-1,TRBV18,CASSPTAGRAKGEAFF,TGTGCCAGCTCACCCACCGCTGGCCGGGCAAAGGGTGAAGCTTTCTTT
17,once,NA,TRBJ2-7,TRBV9,CASSVVSGAPYSYEQYF,TGTGCCAGCAGCGTAGTTTCGGGGGCCCCCTATTCCTACGAGCAGTACTTC
14,NA,TRBD1,TRBJ1-1,TRBV5-8,CASSFTDRVPEAFF,TGTGCCAGCAGCTTCACGGACAGGGTACCTGAAGCTTTCTTT
17,few,TRBD2,TRBJ2-1,TRBV27,CASSSGTSGLSVGEQFF,TGTGCCAGCAGTTCCGGGACTAGCGGGCTTAGCGTGGGTGAGCAGTTCTTC
14,NA,TRBD1,TRBJ1-2,TRBV27,CASRETGGTRGYTF,TGTGCCAGCAGGGAGACAGGGGGCACGAGGGGCTACACCTTC